This T cell receptor beta chain was recovered during a study of shared clonotypes between healthy human individuals. Germline-derived CDR1 and CDR2 are SNHLY and FYNNEI. V shed 2 bases and J shed 8 bases, with 12 bases lying between them. The length of the CDR3 is 13 residues. Only in-frame clones appear in the TCRdb table, and some are missing; sequencing was by immunoSEQ multiplex PCR. This sample has about 2 million clones; 90% to 95% occur once, and the top ten carry 0.13%. This clonotype was sampled from a man between 18 and 29 years old in good health. The genes are TRBV2 and TRBJ1-2; the D gene is possibly TRBD1 (6 bases). Sequencing was done on a sample of naive CD4+ T cells sorted from blood. Subset in this sample: CD45RA+ positively selected. The DNA for the CDR3 is TGTGCCAGCAGTGAACAGGGGAAAGAGGGCTACACCTTC. It yields the protein CASSEQGKEGYTF. The variable domain in full, completed from reference TRBV2 and TRBJ1-2, reads EPEVTQTPSHQVTQMGQEVILRCVPISNHLYFYWYRQILGQKVEFLVSFYNNEISEKSEIFDDQFSVERPDGSNFTLKIRSTKLEDSAMYFCASSEQGKEGYTFGSGTRLTVV.